Listed below are T cell receptor beta chains from one sample, sequenced in a study of T cell repertoires in cytomegalovirus infection. Which antigens these TCRs recognize remains unknown. TCRdb re-called the reads with MiXCR, one entry per CDR3 protein. The sample records about 900,000 distinct CDR3 sequences, around 31% being singletons. The sample was cultured CD8+ T cells from PBMCs, taken from culture after CMV antigen stimulation. Every receptor here comes from a human donor in good health (CMV status not recorded). Some clones in this sample may be carry-over from other donors' samples. Each CDR3 is given with its conserved first and last residue. The D gene is left open where the match is weak. Size tells how often a clone was seen (once, few, many) or the class of an expanded clone, and some rows leave it out.

len	d_gene	j_gene	v_gene	abundance	CDR3aa	CDR3nt
15	TRBD2	TRBJ2-1	TRBV7-9	many	CASSEPGLGSNEQFF	TGTGCCAGCAGCGAACCGGGACTAGGAAGCAATGAGCAGTTCTTC
16	TRBD1	TRBJ1-1	TRBV5-1	once	CASSSVGDRGFTEAFF	TGCGCCAGCAGTTCTGTAGGGGACAGGGGATTCACTGAAGCTTTCTTT
17	TRBD2	TRBJ2-3	TRBV27	.	CASSALRIAGSTDTQYF	TGTGCCAGCAGTGCCCTGAGAATAGCGGGAAGCACAGATACGCAGTATTTT
12	TRBD2	TRBJ2-5	TRBV7-7	few	CASRGLAETQYF	TGTGCTAGCAGGGGACTAGCGGAGACCCAGTACTTC
15	.	TRBJ1-1	TRBV27	few	CASSLSGFENTEAFF	TGTGCCAGCAGTTTATCCGGGTTTGAAAACACTGAAGCTTTCTTT
13	.	TRBJ1-1	TRBV24-1	.	CATSVRDGTEAFF	TGTGCCACCAGTGTCCGGGATGGCACTGAAGCTTTCTTT
16	TRBD2	TRBJ2-2	TRBV6-8	.	CASSYMVGGSTGELFF	TGTGCCAGCAGTTATATGGTGGGGGGGAGCACCGGGGAGCTGTTTTTT
11	.	TRBJ2-1	TRBV9	.	CASGGKNEQFF	TGTGCCAGCGGGGGGAAAAATGAGCAGTTCTTC
14	.	TRBJ2-1	TRBV6-6	.	CALPRGQTYNEQFF	TGTGCCCTCCCCCGGGGGCAGACCTACAATGAGCAGTTCTTC
13	TRBD1	TRBJ2-5	TRBV11-2	.	CASSLETGEAQYF	TGTGCCAGCAGCTTAGAGACAGGGGAGGCCCAGTACTTC
17	TRBD1	TRBJ2-3	TRBV7-6	.	CASSLRSGDRGTDTQYF	TGTGCCAGCAGCTTACGGTCCGGGGACAGGGGCACAGATACGCAGTATTTT
17	.	TRBJ2-2	TRBV7-2	many	CASSLNVGGTHTGELFF	TGTGCCAGCAGCCTCAACGTCGGGGGTACGCACACCGGGGAGCTGTTTTTT
18	TRBD2	TRBJ2-3	TRBV12-3/TRBV12-4	.	CASSFVPDLAGGSDTQYF	TGTGCCAGCAGTTTCGTCCCTGACCTAGCGGGGGGGTCGGATACGCAGTATTTT
13	.	TRBJ1-4	TRBV20-1	.	CSASPPTNEKLFF	TGCAGTGCTAGTCCTCCAACTAATGAAAAACTGTTTTTT
15	.	TRBJ1-2	TRBV7-8	many	CASSLEGDTHDGYTF	TGTGCCAGCAGCTTAGAAGGGGACACTCACGATGGCTACACCTTC
17	TRBD2	TRBJ2-2	TRBV11-3	.	CASSPGLAGGNTGELFF	TGTGCCAGCAGCCCGGGACTAGCGGGGGGGAACACCGGGGAGCTGTTTTTT